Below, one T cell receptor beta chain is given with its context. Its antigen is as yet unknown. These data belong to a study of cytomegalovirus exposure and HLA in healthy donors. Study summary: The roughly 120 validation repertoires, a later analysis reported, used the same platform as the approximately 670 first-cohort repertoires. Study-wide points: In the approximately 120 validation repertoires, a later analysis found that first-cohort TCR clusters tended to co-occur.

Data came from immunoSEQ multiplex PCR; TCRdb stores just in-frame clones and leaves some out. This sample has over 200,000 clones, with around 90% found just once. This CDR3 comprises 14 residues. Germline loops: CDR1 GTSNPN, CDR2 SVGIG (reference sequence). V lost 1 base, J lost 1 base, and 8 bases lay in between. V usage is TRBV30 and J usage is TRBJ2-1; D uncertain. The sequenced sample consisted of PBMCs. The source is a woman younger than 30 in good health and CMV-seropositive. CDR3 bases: TGTGCCTGGAGTGGTCGTCTTTCCTACAATGAGCAGTTCTTC. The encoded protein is CAWSGRLSYNEQFF.